This is a list of T cell receptor beta chains from one sample in a study of lymphopenia after photon versus proton radiotherapy. Sequencing was performed with immunoSEQ multiplex PCR; in TCRdb, only in-frame clones are kept and a portion is missing. In the table there are over 35,000 clones, approximately 82% of which are singletons. The sample in question was peripheral blood, obtained from a patient treated with proton-based radiotherapy. Receptors originate from a woman aged 70 to 79 with pancreatic cancer. Each CDR3 is given with its conserved first and last residue. The D gene is left open where the match is weak. Part of the rows lack a size; the others show once, few, many or a class for expanded clones.

.	15	TRBV9	TRBJ2-7	TRBD2	CASSSGLAGPYEQYF	TGTGCCAGCAGCTCGGGACTAGCGGGGCCCTACGAGCAGTACTTC
.	13	TRBV28	TRBJ2-7	.	CASSPGFSYEQYF	TGTGCCAGCAGCCCGGGGTTCTCCTACGAGCAGTACTTC
.	19	TRBV21-1	TRBJ2-7	.	CASSSRLQPGTGWGYEQYF	TGTGCCAGCAGCTCCCGCCTCCAGCCAGGGACGGGATGGGGGTACGAGCAGTACTTC
few	17	TRBV11-2	TRBJ2-7	TRBD2	CASSLVSGGRRDYEQYF	TGTGCCAGCAGCTTAGTCTCTGGCGGGAGGAGGGACTACGAGCAGTACTTC
.	13	TRBV7-9	TRBJ1-4	.	CASTSEGGLELFF	TGTGCCAGCACTTCTGAAGGAGGTCTGGAACTGTTTTTT
.	17	TRBV4-1	TRBJ2-1	.	CASSQVDMGFSYNEQFF	TGCGCCAGCAGCCAAGTTGATATGGGTTTCTCCTACAATGAGCAGTTCTTC
.	13	TRBV6-5	TRBJ1-1	.	CASTLQGGTEAFF	TGTGCCAGCACCCTACAGGGAGGGACTGAAGCTTTCTTT
.	15	TRBV27	TRBJ2-3	TRBD2	CASNRLAGPQDTQYF	TGTGCCAGCAACAGACTAGCGGGCCCCCAGGATACGCAGTATTTT
.	15	TRBV7-8	TRBJ1-2	.	CASSLGTLTPDGYTF	TGTGCCAGCAGCTTAGGGACCTTGACTCCTGATGGCTACACCTTC
.	15	TRBV2	TRBJ2-1	TRBD1	CASSERDRGRIEQFF	TGTGCCAGCAGTGAACGGGACAGGGGGCGCATTGAGCAGTTCTTC
.	14	TRBV5-1	TRBJ1-1	.	CASSLSSGNTEAFF	TGCGCCAGCAGCTTGTCTAGTGGGAACACTGAAGCTTTCTTT
few	14	TRBV7-3	TRBJ1-1	TRBD1	CASSPGGANTEAFF	TGTGCCAGCAGCCCAGGGGGCGCGAACACTGAAGCTTTCTTT
many	13	TRBV27	TRBJ1-2	.	CASSYYRDYGYTF	TGTGCCAGCAGTTATTACCGGGACTATGGCTACACCTTC
once	13	TRBV5-8	TRBJ1-1	.	CASSLVRVTEAFF	TGTGCCAGCAGCTTGGTCAGGGTAACTGAAGCTTTCTTT
.	15	TRBV14	TRBJ1-6	TRBD1	CASSPSDRDHSPLHF	TGTGCCAGCAGCCCCAGCGACAGGGATCATTCACCCCTCCACTTT
.	16	TRBV5-1	TRBJ1-2	.	CASSLTASTSVYGYTF	TGCGCCAGCAGCTTGACAGCCTCGACCTCGGTCTATGGCTACACCTTC
.	15	TRBV6-1	TRBJ2-7	TRBD2	CASSEGLAGSYEQYF	TGTGCCAGCAGTGAAGGACTAGCGGGGTCCTACGAGCAGTACTTC
.	12	TRBV28	TRBJ2-7	.	CAAVGSSYEQYF	TGTGCCGCCGTCGGGAGCTCCTACGAGCAGTACTTC
.	13	TRBV7-2	TRBJ1-2	.	CASSTRGAFGYTF	TGTGCCAGCAGCACCCGGGGGGCCTTTGGCTACACCTTC
once	12	TRBV29-1	TRBJ1-2	.	CSVDSTGYGYTF	TGCAGCGTTGACAGCACTGGCTATGGCTACACCTTC
.	15	TRBV19	TRBJ2-5	TRBD2	CASTTSDSGRQTQYF	TGTGCCAGTACGACCTCGGATAGCGGGAGACAGACCCAGTACTTC
.	15	TRBV25-1	TRBJ2-1	TRBD2	CASSTPTSPIDEQFF	TGTGCCAGCAGTACACCGACTAGCCCGATCGATGAGCAGTTCTTC
.	12	TRBV14	TRBJ2-5	.	CASSLHPETQYF	TGTGCCAGCAGCCTACACCCCGAGACCCAGTACTTC
.	13	TRBV5-1	TRBJ2-7	.	CASSFGSAYEQYF	TGCGCCAGCAGCTTCGGATCGGCCTACGAGCAGTACTTC
few	17	TRBV19	TRBJ1-6	.	CASNPGQLGSYNSPLHF	TGTGCCAGTAACCCCGGACAGCTGGGCTCCTATAATTCACCCCTCCACTTT
once	15	TRBV4-3	TRBJ2-7	.	CASSQERSGTYEQYF	TGCGCCAGCAGCCAAGAAAGGAGCGGGACATACGAGCAGTACTTC
.	13	TRBV21-1	TRBJ1-2	.	CASSVGVALGYTF	TGTGCCAGCAGCGTGGGGGTAGCTCTTGGCTACACCTTC
.	16	TRBV7-9	TRBJ1-5	.	CASSQQGSGRNQPQHF	TGTGCCAGCAGCCAACAGGGAAGTGGGCGCAATCAGCCCCAGCATTTT
.	14	TRBV27	TRBJ2-2	.	CASAEVGLGGELFF	TGTGCCAGTGCCGAGGTGGGACTGGGCGGGGAGCTGTTTTTT
few	15	TRBV28	TRBJ2-2	TRBD1	CASSLAGTGTGELFF	TGTGCCAGCAGTTTAGCGGGGACAGGGACCGGGGAGCTGTTTTTT
once	16	TRBV19	TRBJ1-4	.	CASSIHSPKANEKLFF	TGTGCCAGTAGTATTCACAGTCCGAAGGCTAATGAAAAACTGTTTTTT
.	15	TRBV5-5	TRBJ2-3	.	CASSLLPSGTDTQYF	TGTGCCAGCAGCTTACTACCTTCGGGCACAGATACGCAGTATTTT
.	16	TRBV7-9	TRBJ1-1	.	CASSLTGFSQNTEAFF	TGTGCCAGCAGCTTAACAGGGTTCAGCCAGAACACTGAAGCTTTCTTT
.	16	TRBV9	TRBJ2-2	.	CASSLSEGRGTGELFF	TGTGCCAGCAGCCTTTCGGAGGGGAGAGGCACCGGGGAGCTGTTTTTT
.	12	TRBV2	TRBJ1-1	.	CASSVQGGEAFF	TGTGCCAGCAGTGTGCAAGGCGGCGAAGCTTTCTTT
.	14	TRBV6-5	TRBJ2-1	.	CASSYDISRAEQFF	TGTGCCAGCAGTTACGACATCTCCCGGGCGGAGCAGTTCTTC
.	15	TRBV5-4	TRBJ1-4	TRBD1	CASSQAQGANEKLFF	TGTGCCAGCAGCCAGGCCCAGGGGGCGAATGAAAAACTGTTTTTT
.	12	TRBV2	TRBJ1-4	.	CASRADVSELFF	TGTGCCAGCAGGGCGGACGTATCAGAGCTGTTTTTT
.	16	TRBV27	TRBJ2-2	TRBD2	CASSLPTSGVGGELFF	TGTGCCAGCAGTTTACCAACTAGCGGAGTGGGCGGGGAGCTGTTTTTT
.	13	TRBV5-4	TRBJ2-5	.	CASSLGDIETQYF	TGTGCCAGCAGCTTAGGGGATATAGAGACCCAGTACTTC
.	15	TRBV19	TRBJ2-1	TRBD1	CASSIDRGHYNEQFF	TGTGCCAGTAGTATAGACAGGGGGCACTACAATGAGCAGTTCTTC
once	14	TRBV11-2	TRBJ1-1	.	CASSFPGTTTEAFF	TGTGCCAGCAGCTTCCCGGGGACGACCACTGAAGCTTTCTTT
.	13	TRBV27	TRBJ2-7	.	CASSHQGSYEQYF	TGTGCCAGCAGTCATCAGGGATCCTACGAGCAGTACTTC
.	15	TRBV28	TRBJ2-5	.	CASSPPSGLEETQYF	TGTGCCAGCAGTCCCCCGTCCGGACTCGAAGAGACCCAGTACTTC
.	14	TRBV21-1	TRBJ2-7	.	CASSKVGGTYEQYF	TGTGCCAGCAGCAAAGTTGGAGGGACCTACGAGCAGTACTTC
.	14	TRBV7-8	TRBJ2-5	TRBD1	CASSFTGGGETQYF	TGTGCCAGCAGCTTTACAGGGGGAGGAGAGACCCAGTACTTC
.	13	TRBV30	TRBJ1-1	.	CAWSLDMNTEAFF	TGTGCCTGGAGTCTCGATATGAACACTGAAGCTTTCTTT
once	14	TRBV6-1	TRBJ1-2	TRBD1	CASSSGQGGIGYTF	TGTGCCAGCAGCTCAGGACAGGGGGGTATTGGCTACACCTTC
.	13	TRBV7-8	TRBJ1-1	.	CASSLSRVTEAFF	TGTGCCAGCAGCTTATCACGGGTCACTGAAGCTTTCTTT
.	13	TRBV15	TRBJ1-1	.	CATNKGLTTEAFF	TGTGCCACCAATAAAGGTTTGACCACTGAAGCTTTCTTT
.	16	TRBV7-6	TRBJ2-7	TRBD2	CASSLGLAGLSYEQYF	TGTGCCAGCAGCTTGGGACTAGCGGGACTATCCTACGAGCAGTACTTC
.	16	TRBV30	TRBJ2-7	TRBD2	CAWSVPGLADIYEQYF	TGTGCCTGGAGTGTACCCGGACTAGCGGATATTTACGAGCAGTACTTC